In this sample, the clone carrying this T cell receptor beta chain turned up a few times. This sample was included in a study of T-cell reconstitution after alpha-beta-depleted transplantation in children. V was cut by 3 bases and J by 0 bases, with 12 bases left in between. The CDR3 is made up of 16 amino acids. Germline CDR1 is DFQATT and CDR2 is SNEGSKA (reference sequence). Unique molecular identifiers tagged the TCRbeta library. TCRdb reprocessed the PCR reads via MiXCR and lists one record per CDR3 protein. The sample has more than 450,000 distinct CDR3 sequences, 15% to 20% seen once. This specimen consisted of PBMCs from the stem cell graft donor, obtained from the stem cell graft. The gene calls are TRBV20-1 and TRBJ1-6; the D is unclear. This receptor was obtained from a human donor who donated a stem cell graft to a child with acute lymphoblastic leukemia. The CDR3 is CSARVNPSSYNSPLHF. The DNA of the CDR3 is TGCAGTGCTAGGGTCAATCCTAGCTCCTATAATTCACCCCTCCACTTT.